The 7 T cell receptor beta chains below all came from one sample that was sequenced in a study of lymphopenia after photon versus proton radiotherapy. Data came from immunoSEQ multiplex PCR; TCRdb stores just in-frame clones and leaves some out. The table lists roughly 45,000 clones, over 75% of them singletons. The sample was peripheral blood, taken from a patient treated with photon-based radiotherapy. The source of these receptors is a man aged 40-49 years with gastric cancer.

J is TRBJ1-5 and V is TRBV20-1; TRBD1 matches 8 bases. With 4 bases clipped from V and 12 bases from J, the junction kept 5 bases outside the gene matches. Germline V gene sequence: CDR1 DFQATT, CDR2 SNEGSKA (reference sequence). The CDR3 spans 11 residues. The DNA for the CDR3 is TGCAGTGCTAAAACAGGGGGAATCCAGCATTTT. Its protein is CSAKTGGIQHF.

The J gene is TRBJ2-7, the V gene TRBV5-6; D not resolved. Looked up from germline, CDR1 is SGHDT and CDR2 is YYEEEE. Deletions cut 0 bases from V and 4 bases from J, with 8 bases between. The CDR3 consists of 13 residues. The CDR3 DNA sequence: TGTGCCAGCAGCTTGGAACAGAAGTACGAGCAGTACTTC. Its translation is CASSLEQKYEQYF.

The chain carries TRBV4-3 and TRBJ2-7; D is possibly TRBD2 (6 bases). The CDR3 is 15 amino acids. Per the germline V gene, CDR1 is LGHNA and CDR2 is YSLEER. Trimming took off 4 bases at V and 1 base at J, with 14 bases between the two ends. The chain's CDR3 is CASSPGAGQSYEQYF. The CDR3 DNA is TGCGCCAGCAGCCCCGGCGCGGGGCAATCCTACGAGCAGTACTTC.

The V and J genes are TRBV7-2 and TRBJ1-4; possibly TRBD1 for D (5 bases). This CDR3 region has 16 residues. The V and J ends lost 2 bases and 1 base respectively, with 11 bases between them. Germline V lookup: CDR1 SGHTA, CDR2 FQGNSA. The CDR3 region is CASSLSVRGTNEKLFF. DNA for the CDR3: TGTGCCAGCAGCTTAAGCGTTAGGGGAACTAATGAAAAACTGTTTTTT. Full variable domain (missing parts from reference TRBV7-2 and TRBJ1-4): GAGVSQSPSNKVTEKGKDVELRCDPISGHTALYWYRQSLGQGLEFLIYFQGNSAPDKSGLPSDRFSAERTGGSVSTLTIQRTQQEDSAVYLCASSLSVRGTNEKLFFGSGTQLSVL.

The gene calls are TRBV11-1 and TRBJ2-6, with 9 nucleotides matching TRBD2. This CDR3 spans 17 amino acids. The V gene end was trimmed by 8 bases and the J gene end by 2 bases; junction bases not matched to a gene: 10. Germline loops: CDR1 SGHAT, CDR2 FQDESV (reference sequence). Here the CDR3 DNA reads TGTGCCAGCCGCCCCCCGCGGGGGGGGCCTGGGGCCAACGTCCTGACTTTC. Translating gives CASRPPRGGPGANVLTF.

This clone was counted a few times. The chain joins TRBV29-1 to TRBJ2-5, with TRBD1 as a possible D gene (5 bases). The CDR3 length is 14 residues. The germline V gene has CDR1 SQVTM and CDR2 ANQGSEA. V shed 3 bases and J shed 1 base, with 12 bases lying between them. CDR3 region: CSVDLGRTQETQYF. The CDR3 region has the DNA TGCAGCGTTGACCTGGGGCGTACCCAAGAGACCCAGTACTTC.

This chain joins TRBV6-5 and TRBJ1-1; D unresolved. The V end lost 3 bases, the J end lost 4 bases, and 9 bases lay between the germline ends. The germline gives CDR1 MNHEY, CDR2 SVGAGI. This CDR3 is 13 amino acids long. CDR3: CASSYRGPTEAFF. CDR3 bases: TGTGCCAGCAGTTATAGAGGGCCCACTGAAGCTTTCTTT.